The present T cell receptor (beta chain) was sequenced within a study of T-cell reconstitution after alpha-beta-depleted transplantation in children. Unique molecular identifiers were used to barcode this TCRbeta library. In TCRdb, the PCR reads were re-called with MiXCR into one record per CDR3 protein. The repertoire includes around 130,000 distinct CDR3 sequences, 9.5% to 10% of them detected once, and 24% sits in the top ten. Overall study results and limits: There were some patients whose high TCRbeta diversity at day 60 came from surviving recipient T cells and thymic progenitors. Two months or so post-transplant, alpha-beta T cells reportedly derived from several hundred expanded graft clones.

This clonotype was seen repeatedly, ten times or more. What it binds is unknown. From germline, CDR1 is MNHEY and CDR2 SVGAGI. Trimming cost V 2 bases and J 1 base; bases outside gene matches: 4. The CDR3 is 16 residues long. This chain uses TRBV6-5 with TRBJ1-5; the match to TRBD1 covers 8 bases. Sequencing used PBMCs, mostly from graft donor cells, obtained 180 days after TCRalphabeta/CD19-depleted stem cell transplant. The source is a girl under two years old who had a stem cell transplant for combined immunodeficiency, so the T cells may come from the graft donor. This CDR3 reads CASSYATGVSNQPQHF. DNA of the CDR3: TGTGCCAGCAGTTACGCGACAGGGGTCAGCAATCAGCCCCAGCATTTT.